This TCR beta chain appears in the sequencing data of a study of blood T cell repertoires in COVID-19. On the study more broadly: Samples came from the United States, Italy and Spain, spanning acute and convalescent COVID-19.

Assay used: immunoSEQ multiplex PCR; TCRdb lists only in-frame clones, some missing. The data contain about 170,000 clones, less than 90% of them singletons. The CDR3 length is 15 residues. Unmatched junction bases numbered 3, after V lost 5 bases and J lost 0 bases. Germline V CDR1 and CDR2: WNHNN, SYGVQD (reference sequence). The source of this sequence is a human donor with acute COVID-19. The donor label of this sample is uncertain. This rearrangement joins TRBV10-1 to TRBJ2-1; 8 bases fit TRBD1. The sequenced material came from PBMCs or T cells enriched from blood (not recorded which). CDR3 region: CASSPGTGSYNEQFF. CDR3 DNA: TGCGCCAGCAGTCCCGGGACAGGCTCCTACAATGAGCAGTTCTTC.